Listed below are T cell receptor beta chains from one sample, sequenced in a study of cytomegalovirus exposure and HLA in healthy donors. The table came from immunoSEQ multiplex PCR; TCRdb's copy has only in-frame clones and leaves some out. This table holds 180,000 or so clones, approximately 80% found once. The specimen was PBMCs. All receptors come from a female donor in good health and CMV-seronegative. The conserved cysteine and the conserved F or W are not part of the CDR3 here.

CDR3aa: ASSFGQGNIDTGELF
j_gene: TRBJ2-2
v_gene: TRBV7-2

CDR3aa: ASSTTISKYNEQF
j_gene: TRBJ2-1
v_gene: TRBV9

CDR3aa: ASSQDVRGTYEQY
j_gene: .
v_gene: TRBV4-3

CDR3aa: ASSMDRGRETQY
j_gene: TRBJ2-5
v_gene: TRBV5-4

CDR3aa: ASSLSTGVLGEQY
j_gene: TRBJ2-7
v_gene: TRBV27

CDR3aa: ASSAVTGTAYGYT
j_gene: TRBJ1-2
v_gene: TRBV27

CDR3aa: ASSFPGQGAEAF
j_gene: TRBJ1-1
v_gene: TRBV5-4

CDR3aa: ASSLDRGDQPQH
j_gene: TRBJ1-5
v_gene: TRBV7-9

CDR3aa: ASSLGLRTNYGYT
j_gene: TRBJ1-2
v_gene: TRBV5-8

CDR3aa: ASSLTGASLRGQY
j_gene: TRBJ2-7
v_gene: TRBV5-6

CDR3aa: ASSPTSAGEQF
j_gene: TRBJ2-1
v_gene: TRBV7-6

CDR3aa: ASSGAGASYEQY
j_gene: TRBJ2-7
v_gene: TRBV6-1

CDR3aa: ASSLAAEGDGDTQY
j_gene: TRBJ2-3
v_gene: TRBV5-1

CDR3aa: ASSDPGLSGDEQF
j_gene: TRBJ2-1
v_gene: TRBV7-3

CDR3aa: ASSEGQGNTEAF
j_gene: TRBJ1-1
v_gene: TRBV6-4

CDR3aa: ASSLTGQGDSPLH
j_gene: TRBJ1-6
v_gene: TRBV18